The 6 T cell receptor beta chains below were found in one sample sequenced in a study of blood T cells in healthy people across ages. The use of a sample-barcoded 5' primer and a J-beta primer mix characterized a second PCR of roughly 6 to 11 cycles. MiXCR was run by TCRdb on the 5' RACE reads, yielding one entry per CDR3 protein. This sample carries hundreds of thousands of distinct CDR3 sequences, more than 25% of them seen once, and the ten largest clones take roughly 17%. The sequencing input was blood. The receptors derive from an elderly woman in good health.

The V and J genes are TRBV9 and TRBJ2-7; D is unresolved. The V and J ends lost 4 bases and 3 bases respectively, with 8 bases between them. CDR1 is SGDLS, CDR2 YYNGEE, per germline. The CDR3 runs to 12 residues. The CDR3 DNA follows: TGTGCCAGCAGCACCAACGGCTACGAGCAGTACTTC. This sequence encodes CASSTNGYEQYF.

The chain links TRBV30 to TRBJ1-1; D not resolved. V was shortened by 3 bases and J by 0 bases, with 8 bases between the two germline ends. Germline CDR1 reads GTSNPN; CDR2 reads SVGIG (reference sequence). This CDR3 region has 13 residues. CDR3 amino acids: CAWRVTLNTEAFF. CDR3 bases: TGTGCCTGGAGAGTCACCCTGAACACTGAAGCTTTCTTT.

The V gene is TRBV28, the J gene TRBJ2-7; D gene ambiguous. CDR3 size: 15 residues. The V end lost 7 bases, the J end lost 0 bases, and 16 bases lay between the germline ends. Germline loops: CDR1 MDHEN, CDR2 SYDVKM. CDR3: CASTPDSLSSYEQYF. The CDR3 coding sequence is TGTGCCAGCACTCCAGACTCGCTCAGCTCCTACGAGCAGTACTTC.

This rearrangement joins TRBV5-6 to TRBJ2-4; D remains unclear. CDR3 size: 13 residues. Germline V lookup: CDR1 SGHDT, CDR2 YYEEEE. V lost 1 base to trimming and J lost 4 bases, with 6 bases between them. The CDR3 sequence: CASSLKPKNIQYF. CDR3 bases: TGTGCCAGCAGCTTGAAACCAAAAAACATTCAGTACTTC.

This clonotype was seen at least ten times. The chain couples TRBV7-2 to TRBJ2-7, with a possible D match to TRBD1 (6 bases). This CDR3 comprises 13 residues. The germline V gene has CDR1 SGHTA and CDR2 FQGNSA. The germline V and J ends were trimmed by 1 base and 6 bases, with 10 bases remaining between them. The CDR3 reads CASSLEGRGEQYF. The CDR3 bases are TGTGCCAGCAGCTTAGAGGGCAGGGGCGAGCAGTACTTC.

This rearrangement joins TRBV7-9 to TRBJ1-6; D is undetermined. This CDR3 is built from 13 residues. CDR1 is SEHNR, CDR2 FQNEAQ, per germline (reference sequence). The V and J ends lost 7 bases and 5 bases respectively, with 9 bases between them. The CDR3 reads CASKGSNNSPLHF. CDR3 bases: TGTGCCAGCAAGGGATCGAATAATTCACCCCTCCACTTT. The whole variable domain, filled in from reference TRBV7-9 and TRBJ1-6, reads DTGVSQNPRHKITKRGQNVTFRCDPISEHNRLYWYRQTLGQGPEFLTYFQNEAQLEKSRLLSDRFSAERPKGSFSTLEIQRTEQGDSAMYLCASKGSNNSPLHFGNGTRLTVT.